One and the same sample provided the 17 T cell receptor beta chains below, sequenced in a study of graft-versus-host responses after intestinal transplantation. Sequencing used immunoSEQ multiplex PCR; TCRdb keeps in-frame clones, though not all of them. The sample shows under 30,000 clones, 90% to 95% of them seen only once. Sequenced material: PBMCs, taken just over 29 days after intestinal transplant. The receptors come from a human patient who received an intestinal transplant, so some T cells may come from the graft donor.

V is TRBV5-6 and J is TRBJ1-2; maybe TRBD1 (5 bases). The germline V gene encodes CDR1 SGHDT and CDR2 YYEEEE. The CDR3 loop spans 15 amino acids. V lost 0 bases and J lost 6, with 15 bases in between. CDR3 protein: CASSLEVSRVDGYTF. Written as DNA, the CDR3 is TGTGCCAGCAGCTTGGAGGTCAGCAGGGTGGATGGCTACACCTTC.

The chain links TRBV6-5 to TRBJ2-7; D is possibly TRBD1 (6 bases). CDR3 length: 13 amino acids. Trimming left V 5 bases short and J 0 bases short, with 8 bases between. The germline V gene encodes CDR1 MNHEY and CDR2 SVGAGI. The CDR3: CASSTTGSYEQYF. In nucleotides, the CDR3 is TGTGCCAGCAGTACGACAGGCTCCTACGAGCAGTACTTC.

The chain carries TRBV6-5 and TRBJ1-2; D perhaps matches TRBD1 (6 bases). In germline, CDR1 is MNHEY, CDR2 SVGAGI. CDR3 length: 13 amino acids. V was shortened by 7 bases and J by 2 bases, with 11 bases between the two germline ends. The CDR3 nucleotides are TGTGCCAGCATCTCCGGGACAAACTATGGCTACACCTTC. This translates into CASISGTNYGYTF.

The J gene is TRBJ2-7, the V gene TRBV29-1; 8 bases are a match to TRBD2. Germline V CDR1 and CDR2: SQVTM, ANQGSEA. The CDR3 extends over 13 amino acids. V lost 5 bases and J lost 3; bases outside the gene matches: 6. The CDR3 loop reads CSVQTSAHYEQYF. DNA of the CDR3: TGCAGCGTTCAGACTAGCGCGCACTACGAGCAGTACTTC.

The genes are TRBV4-1 and TRBJ1-1; D may be TRBD1 (5 bases). The CDR3 length is 13 residues. V lost 8 bases and J lost 5, with 15 bases in between. Germline CDR1 MGHRA, CDR2 YSYEKL. CDR3 in amino acids: CASGGVGGTEAFF. The CDR3, as DNA: TGCGCCAGCGGGGGGGTCGGAGGGACTGAAGCTTTCTTT.

V is TRBV30 and J is TRBJ2-7; 11 positions match TRBD1. V lost 3 bases, J lost 6 bases, and 10 bases stayed unmatched. This CDR3 is built from 15 residues. Germline assignment: CDR1 GTSNPN and CDR2 SVGIG (reference sequence). CDR3 nucleotide sequence: TGTGCCTGGAGCCCCGGGACAGGGGGAATCGGCGAGCAGTACTTC. It encodes CAWSPGTGGIGEQYF. Drawing the rest from reference TRBV30 and TRBJ2-7, the complete variable domain is SQTIHQWPATLVQPVGSPLSLECTVEGTSNPNLYWYRQAAGRGLQLLFYSVGIGQISSEVPQNLSASRPQDRQFILSSKKLLLSDSGFYLCAWSPGTGGIGEQYFGPGTRLTVT.

This chain uses TRBV19 with TRBJ2-7; no clear D. There are 16 residues in the CDR3. Trimming left V 0 bases short and J 0 bases short, with 12 bases between. Germline V gene sequence: CDR1 LNHDA, CDR2 SQIVND (reference sequence). This chain's CDR3 is CASSIEAERASYEQYF. The CDR3 bases are TGTGCCAGTAGTATAGAGGCCGAAAGGGCCTCCTACGAGCAGTACTTC.

The gene calls are TRBV2 and TRBJ2-1; D perhaps matches TRBD2 (5 bases). Germline V gene data show CDR1 as SNHLY and CDR2 as FYNNEI. The CDR3 is 14 amino acids. Between the trimmed V and J ends, which lost 4 bases and 1 base, there was a span of 8 bases. CDR3 amino acids: CASSGGGSYNEQFF. In DNA, the CDR3 is TGTGCCAGCAGTGGTGGCGGGTCCTACAATGAGCAGTTCTTC.

The V call is TRBV14, the J call TRBJ2-3; D not resolved. Germline CDR1 and CDR2: SGHDN and FVKESK. There are 18 residues in the CDR3. The ends were cut back, 4 bases at V and 2 bases at J, with 22 bases in the middle. CDR3 bases: TGTGCCAGCAGCCCCCGCTCCATTCCCTTCGAGATCACAGATACGCAGTATTTT. This translates into CASSPRSIPFEITDTQYF.

This chain connects TRBV27 to TRBJ2-7, with TRBD2 matching 8 bases. Per germline, CDR1 MNHEY and CDR2 SMNVEV (reference sequence). The length of the CDR3 is 14 residues. Trimming cost V 4 bases and J 1 base; bases outside gene matches: 3. CDR3 protein: CASSSSSGSYEQYF. In DNA form, the CDR3 reads TGTGCCAGCAGTTCCTCTAGCGGGTCCTACGAGCAGTACTTC.

The chain recombines TRBV5-1 with TRBJ2-1, with 7 bases aligning to TRBD1. J gave up 8 bases and V 4 bases, and 3 bases lay outside the gene matches. The germline gives CDR1 SGHRS, CDR2 YFSETQ. The CDR3 is 12 amino acids. CDR3 in DNA: TGCGCCAGCAGCCTGACAGGGTATGAGCAGTTCTTC. It yields the protein CASSLTGYEQFF. Looking up the rest from reference TRBV5-1 and TRBJ2-1 gives the full variable domain: KAGVTQTPRYLIKTRGQQVTLSCSPISGHRSVSWYQQTPGQGLQFLFEYFSETQRNKGNFPGRFSGRQFSNSRSEMNVSTLELGDSALYLCASSLTGYEQFFGPGTRLTVL.

V gene TRBV6-5 combines with J gene TRBJ1-2, with a weak D call TRBD1 (5 bases). This CDR3 contains 14 residues. The germline gives CDR1 MNHEY, CDR2 SVGAGI. The V end was cut by 5 bases, the J end by 2 bases, with 12 bases between. The CDR3 nucleotides read TGTGCCAGCAGTCCACAGGAATTCAACTATGGCTACACCTTC. This gives the protein CASSPQEFNYGYTF.

In DNA form, the CDR3 reads TGTGCCAGCAGTGATCCCTTCAGGGCAGTAGGCTATGGCTACACCTTC. Translation: CASSDPFRAVGYGYTF. The V call is TRBV6-1, the J call TRBJ1-2; a weak D match, TRBD1 (5 bases). V dropped 3 bases and J dropped 4 bases, with 18 bases sitting between them. CDR1 MNHNS and CDR2 SASEGT come from the germline V gene. CDR3 length equals 16 residues.

This clone was seen just once. The V gene is TRBV27, the J gene TRBJ2-1; D is perhaps TRBD1 (5 bases). This CDR3 is 15 amino acids long. Germline lookup yields CDR1 MNHEY and CDR2 SMNVEV (reference sequence). Trimming removed 2 bases from V and 2 bases from J, with 10 bases in between. In DNA form, the CDR3 reads TGTGCCAGCAGTTTAGTAGGGGTCGCCTACAATGAGCAGTTCTTC. It yields the protein CASSLVGVAYNEQFF.

The V gene is TRBV14, the J gene TRBJ2-2; D unclear. CDR1 and CDR2 from the germline V gene are SGHDN and FVKESK. This CDR3 region has 16 residues. Deletions cut 1 base from V and 2 bases from J, with 11 bases between. CDR3 sequence: CASSQVVHYNTGELFF. CDR3 in DNA: TGTGCCAGCAGCCAAGTGGTGCACTATAACACCGGGGAGCTGTTTTTT.

V is TRBV19 and J is TRBJ2-1; no firm D call. This CDR3 is built from 11 residues. V lost 7 bases, J lost 8 bases, and 9 bases lay in between. Germline V CDR1 and CDR2: LNHDA, SQIVND (reference sequence). The CDR3 DNA is TGTGCCAGTACGGTGTCAGATGAGCAGTTCTTC. Translated: CASTVSDEQFF.

In regard to this clone: An end of the junction differs from the germline gene, which may be a read error. The chain joins TRBV7-3 to TRBJ2-1, with a tentative D call TRBD2 (6 bases). CDR1 and CDR2 (germline): SGHTA, FQGTGA. This CDR3 contains 13 residues. The CDR3 protein is CASSLSGTAEQLF. CDR3 DNA sequence: TGTGCCAGCAGCTTAAGCGGGACGGCTGAGCAGCTCTTC.